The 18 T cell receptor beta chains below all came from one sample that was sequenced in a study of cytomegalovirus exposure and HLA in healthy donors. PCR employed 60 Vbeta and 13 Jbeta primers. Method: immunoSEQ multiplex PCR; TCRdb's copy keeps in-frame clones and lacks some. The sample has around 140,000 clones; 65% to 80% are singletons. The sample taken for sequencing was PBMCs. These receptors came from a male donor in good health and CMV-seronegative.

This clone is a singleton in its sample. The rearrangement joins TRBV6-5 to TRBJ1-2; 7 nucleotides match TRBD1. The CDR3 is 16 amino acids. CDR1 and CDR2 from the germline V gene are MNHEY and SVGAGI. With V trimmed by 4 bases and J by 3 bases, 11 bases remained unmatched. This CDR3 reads CASSSTPGGLHYGYTF. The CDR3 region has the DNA TGTGCCAGCAGTTCGACCCCAGGGGGGCTACACTATGGCTACACCTTC.

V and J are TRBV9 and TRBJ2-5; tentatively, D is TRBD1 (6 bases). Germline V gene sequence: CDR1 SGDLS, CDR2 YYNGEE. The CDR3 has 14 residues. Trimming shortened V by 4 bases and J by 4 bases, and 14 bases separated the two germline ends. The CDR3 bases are TGTGCCAGCAGCCCCAAAGGGGGATCAGAGACCCAGTACTTC. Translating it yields CASSPKGGSETQYF.

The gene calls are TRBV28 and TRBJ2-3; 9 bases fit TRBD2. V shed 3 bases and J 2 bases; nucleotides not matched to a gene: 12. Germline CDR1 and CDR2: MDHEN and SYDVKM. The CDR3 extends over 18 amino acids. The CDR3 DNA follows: TGTGCCAGCAGTTTGCCAGCGGGAGGTTACGACCTCACAGATACGCAGTATTTT. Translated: CASSLPAGGYDLTDTQYF.

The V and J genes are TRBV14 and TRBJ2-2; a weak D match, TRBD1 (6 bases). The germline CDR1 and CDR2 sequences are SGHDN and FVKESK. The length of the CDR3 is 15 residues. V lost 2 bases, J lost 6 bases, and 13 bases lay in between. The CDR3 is CASSQQGPGAGELFF. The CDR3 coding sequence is TGTGCCAGCAGCCAACAGGGGCCAGGGGCCGGGGAGCTGTTTTTT.

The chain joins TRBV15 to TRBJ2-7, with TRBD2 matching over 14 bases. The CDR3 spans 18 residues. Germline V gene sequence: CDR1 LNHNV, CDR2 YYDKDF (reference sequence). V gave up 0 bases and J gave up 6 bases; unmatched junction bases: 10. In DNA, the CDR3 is TGTGCCACCAGCAGAGACAGTCCGTGGACTAGCGGGAGGCTCGAGCAGTACTTC. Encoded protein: CATSRDSPWTSGRLEQYF. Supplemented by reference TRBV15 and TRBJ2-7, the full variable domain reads DAMVIQNPRYQVTQFGKPVTLSCSQTLNHNVMYWYQQKSSQAPKLLFHYYDKDFNNEADTPDNFQSRRPNTSFCFLDIRSPGLGDTAMYLCATSRDSPWTSGRLEQYFGPGTRLTVT.

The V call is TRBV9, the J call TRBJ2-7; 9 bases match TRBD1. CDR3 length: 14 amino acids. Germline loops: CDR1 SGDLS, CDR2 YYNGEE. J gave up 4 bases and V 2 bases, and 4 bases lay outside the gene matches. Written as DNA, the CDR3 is TGTGCCAGCAGCGTGGGGACAGGGTTGTACGAGCAGTACTTC. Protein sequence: CASSVGTGLYEQYF.

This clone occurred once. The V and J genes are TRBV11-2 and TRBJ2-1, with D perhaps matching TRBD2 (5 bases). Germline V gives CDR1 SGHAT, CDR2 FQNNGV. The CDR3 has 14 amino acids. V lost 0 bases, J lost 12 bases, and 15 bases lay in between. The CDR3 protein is CASSLDLGSRGQFF. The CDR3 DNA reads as TGTGCCAGCAGCTTAGATCTAGGCTCCCGGGGGCAGTTCTTC.

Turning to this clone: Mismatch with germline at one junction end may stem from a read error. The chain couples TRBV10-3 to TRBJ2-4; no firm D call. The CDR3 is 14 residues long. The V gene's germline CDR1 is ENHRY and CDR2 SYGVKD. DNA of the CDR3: TGTGCCATCAGTGAGTCCAACAGCCAAAACAGTCAGTACTTC. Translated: CAISESNSQNSQYF.

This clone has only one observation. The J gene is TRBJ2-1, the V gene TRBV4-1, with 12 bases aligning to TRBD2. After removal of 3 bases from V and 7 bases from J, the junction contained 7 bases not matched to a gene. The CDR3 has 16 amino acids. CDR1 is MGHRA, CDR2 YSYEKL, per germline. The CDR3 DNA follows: TGCGCCAGCAGCCAGGGGGGGACTAGCGGGTGGAATGAGCAGTTCTTC. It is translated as CASSQGGTSGWNEQFF.

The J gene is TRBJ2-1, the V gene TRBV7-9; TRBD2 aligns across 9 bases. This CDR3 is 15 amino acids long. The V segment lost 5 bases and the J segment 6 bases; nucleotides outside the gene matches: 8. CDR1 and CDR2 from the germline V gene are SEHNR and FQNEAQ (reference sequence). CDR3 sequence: CASSNTSGRLNEQFF. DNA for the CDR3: TGTGCCAGCAGCAATACTAGCGGGCGCCTCAATGAGCAGTTCTTC.

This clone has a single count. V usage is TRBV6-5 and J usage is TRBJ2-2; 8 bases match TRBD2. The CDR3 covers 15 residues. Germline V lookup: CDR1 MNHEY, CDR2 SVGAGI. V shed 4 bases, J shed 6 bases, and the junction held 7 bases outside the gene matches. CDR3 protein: CASSSAGGPSGELFF. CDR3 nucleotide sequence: TGTGCCAGCAGTTCGGCGGGAGGCCCATCCGGGGAGCTGTTTTTT.

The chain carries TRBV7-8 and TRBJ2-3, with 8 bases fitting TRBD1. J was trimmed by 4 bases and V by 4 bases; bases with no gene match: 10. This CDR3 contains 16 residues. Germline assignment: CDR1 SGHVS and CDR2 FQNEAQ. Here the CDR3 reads CASSSGARGRSDTQYF. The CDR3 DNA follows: TGTGCCAGCAGCTCTGGGGCCAGGGGGCGGTCAGATACGCAGTATTTT.

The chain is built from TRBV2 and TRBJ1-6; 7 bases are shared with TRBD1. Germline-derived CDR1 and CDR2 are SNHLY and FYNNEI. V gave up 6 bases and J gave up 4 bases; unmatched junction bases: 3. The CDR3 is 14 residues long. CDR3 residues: CASRGQLYNSPLHF. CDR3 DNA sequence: TGTGCCAGCAGGGGACAGTTGTATAATTCACCCCTCCACTTT. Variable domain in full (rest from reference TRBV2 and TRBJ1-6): EPEVTQTPSHQVTQMGQEVILRCVPISNHLYFYWYRQILGQKVEFLVSFYNNEISEKSEIFDDQFSVERPDGSNFTLKIRSTKLEDSAMYFCASRGQLYNSPLHFGNGTRLTVT.

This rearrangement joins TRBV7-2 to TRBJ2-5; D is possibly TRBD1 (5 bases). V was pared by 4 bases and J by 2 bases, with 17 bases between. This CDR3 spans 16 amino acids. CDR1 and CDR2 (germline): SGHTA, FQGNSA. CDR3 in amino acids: CASSSRPRVGQETQYF. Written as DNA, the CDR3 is TGTGCCAGCAGCTCCCGACCCAGGGTTGGGCAAGAGACCCAGTACTTC. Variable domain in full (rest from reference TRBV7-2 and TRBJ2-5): GAGVSQSPSNKVTEKGKDVELRCDPISGHTALYWYRQSLGQGLEFLIYFQGNSAPDKSGLPSDRFSAERTGGSVSTLTIQRTQQEDSAVYLCASSSRPRVGQETQYFGPGTRLLVL.

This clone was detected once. The CDR3 bases are TGTGCCAGCAGCGGAGGGACAGGGGGAGGCAATCAGCCCCAGCATTTT. Translated, it gives CASSGGTGGGNQPQHF. The J gene is TRBJ1-5, the V gene TRBV9; 11 bases are a match to TRBD1. Germline loops: CDR1 SGDLS, CDR2 YYNGEE. Germline trimming cut 3 bases from V and 2 bases from J; bases unmatched to any gene: 4. The CDR3 spans 16 residues. The full variable domain, in which reference TRBV9 and TRBJ1-5 provide the parts outside the CDR3, is DSGVTQTPKHLITATGQRVTLRCSPRSGDLSVYWYQQSLDQGLQFLIQYYNGEERAKGNILERFSAQQFPDLHSELNLSSLELGDSALYFCASSGGTGGGNQPQHFGDGTRLSIL.

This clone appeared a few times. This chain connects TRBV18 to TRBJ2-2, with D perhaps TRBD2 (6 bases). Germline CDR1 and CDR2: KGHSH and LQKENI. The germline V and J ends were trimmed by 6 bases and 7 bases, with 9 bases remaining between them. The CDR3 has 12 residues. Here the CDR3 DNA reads TGTGCCAGCTCCCCGGAGGGCGGGGAGCTGTTTTTT. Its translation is CASSPEGGELFF.

The CDR3 DNA follows: TGTGCCAGCAGGCGGGGGTCCCCAGATACGCAGTATTTT. Amino acids: CASRRGSPDTQYF. The rearrangement uses TRBV6-6 and TRBJ2-3; TRBD2 agrees at 7 bases. CDR1 and CDR2 from the germline V gene are MNHNY and SVGAGI (reference sequence). J gave up 4 bases and V 6 bases, and 4 bases lay outside the gene matches. This CDR3 is 13 amino acids long.

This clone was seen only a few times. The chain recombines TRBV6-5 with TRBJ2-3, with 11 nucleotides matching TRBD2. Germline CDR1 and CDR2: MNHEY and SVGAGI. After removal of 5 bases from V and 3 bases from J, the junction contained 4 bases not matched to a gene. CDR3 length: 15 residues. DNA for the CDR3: TGTGCCAGCAGTGTTTCTAGCGGGGGGACAGATACGCAGTATTTT. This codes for CASSVSSGGTDTQYF.